This is a list of T cell receptor beta chains from one sample in a study of blood T cell repertoires in COVID-19. The assay was immunoSEQ multiplex PCR, and TCRdb's table has in-frame clones only and misses some. The sample has under 200,000 clones, about 76% seen once. Sample: peripheral blood. The receptor set was obtained from a woman in her forties with COVID-19, enrolled during active disease. Both conserved end residues are part of each CDR3. A D gene is named only where the DNA matches it firmly. The listing skips clone size in some rows; elsewhere it reads once, few, many or a size class.

D	V	J	size	CDR3	DNA
.	TRBV6-5	TRBJ1-2	.	CASSEGAGYGYTF	TGTGCCAGCAGCGAGGGCGCGGGCTATGGCTACACCTTC
TRBD1	TRBV4-1	TRBJ2-7	.	CASSHNTGGYEQYF	TGCGCCAGCAGCCACAATACAGGGGGCTACGAGCAGTACTTC
TRBD1	TRBV5-1	TRBJ1-2	.	CASSLQGFYGYTF	TGCGCCAGCAGCTTACAGGGGTTCTATGGCTACACCTTC
TRBD2	TRBV14	TRBJ2-3	few	CASSQDAAGGFLGTDTQYF	TGTGCCAGCAGCCAAGATGCAGCGGGGGGTTTTTTGGGCACAGATACGCAGTATTTT
TRBD2	TRBV2	TRBJ2-1	.	CASSAATGTSGIVGNEQFF	TGTGCCAGCAGTGCAGCCACGGGGACTAGCGGGATTGTTGGCAATGAGCAGTTCTTC
TRBD2	TRBV5-4	TRBJ2-3	.	CASSSLLAPNTDTQYF	TGTGCCAGCAGCTCTCTACTAGCGCCCAACACAGATACGCAGTATTTT
TRBD1	TRBV27	TRBJ2-7	.	CASSTRLTGIVSYEQYF	TGTGCCAGCAGTACGAGATTGACAGGGATTGTCTCCTACGAGCAGTACTTC
.	TRBV18	TRBJ2-6	.	CASSPGSIIDHSGANVLTF	TGTGCCAGCTCACCAGGTAGTATCATTGATCACTCTGGGGCCAACGTCCTGACTTTC
TRBD2	TRBV5-6	TRBJ2-7	.	CASSLGGGSTYEQYF	TGTGCCAGCAGCTTGGGTGGCGGGAGTACGTACGAGCAGTACTTC
.	TRBV6-2/TRBV6-3	TRBJ1-6	.	CASSYRGTGYNSPLHF	TGTGCCAGCAGTTACCGGGGTACGGGATATAATTCACCCCTCCACTTT
.	TRBV7-7	TRBJ2-5	.	CASSLGAGYQETQYF	TGTGCCAGCAGCTTAGGGGCGGGGTACCAAGAGACCCAGTACTTC
.	TRBV6-5	TRBJ1-1	.	CASGYSGVAEAFF	TGTGCCAGCGGCTACTCAGGGGTAGCTGAAGCTTTCTTT
TRBD2	TRBV7-2	TRBJ2-2	.	CASSLRPAGDTGELFF	TGTGCCAGCAGCTTGAGGCCAGCGGGAGACACCGGGGAGCTGTTTTTT
.	TRBV4-2	TRBJ1-1	.	CASSQDLGFRGGTNTEAFF	TGTGCCAGCAGCCAAGATTTAGGATTTCGGGGAGGCACGAACACTGAAGCTTTCTTT
TRBD2	TRBV5-4	TRBJ2-7	.	CASSLALAGEQYF	TGTGCCAGCAGCTTGGCGCTAGCGGGCGAGCAGTACTTC
.	TRBV6-1	TRBJ2-4	once	CASSEEGLPGLAKNIQYF	TGTGCCAGCAGTGAAGAGGGACTCCCAGGTCTAGCCAAAAACATTCAGTACTTC
.	TRBV7-7	TRBJ2-5	.	CASSYNKGETQYF	TGTGCCAGCAGCTACAACAAGGGGGAGACCCAGTACTTC
TRBD2	TRBV5-8	TRBJ2-2	.	CASSLLADANTGELFF	TGTGCCAGCAGCTTACTAGCGGACGCGAACACCGGGGAGCTGTTTTTT
TRBD2	TRBV5-1	TRBJ2-3	.	CASSWGTSSDTQYF	TGCGCCAGCAGCTGGGGGACTAGCTCAGATACGCAGTATTTT
TRBD1	TRBV7-3	TRBJ1-6	.	CASSAQGTNSPLHF	TGTGCCAGCAGCGCACAGGGGACGAATTCACCCCTCCACTTT
TRBD2	TRBV20-1	TRBJ2-7	.	CSASKTSGEQYF	TGCAGTGCTAGTAAGACTAGCGGAGAGCAGTACTTC
.	TRBV30	TRBJ1-4	few	CAWKGLNEKLFF	TGTGCCTGGAAGGGACTTAATGAAAAACTGTTTTTT
TRBD1	TRBV2	TRBJ2-3	.	CATHMQGAGTDTQYF	TGTGCCACTCATATGCAGGGGGCAGGCACAGATACGCAGTATTTT
.	TRBV20-1	TRBJ2-1	.	CSARDNEQFF	TGCAGTGCACGGGACAATGAGCAGTTCTTC
TRBD1	TRBV18	TRBJ1-6	.	CASSPGQGLHSPLHF	TGTGCCAGCTCACCGGGACAGGGACTACATTCACCCCTCCACTTT
TRBD2	TRBV5-6	TRBJ2-5	once	CASSFGPGLQETQYF	TGTGCCAGCAGCTTTGGTCCGGGACTACAAGAGACCCAGTACTTC
.	TRBV20-1	TRBJ2-5	.	CSAKVGETQYF	TGCAGTGCTAAGGTCGGGGAGACCCAGTACTTC
.	TRBV6-5	TRBJ1-4	.	CASRPTTVGEKLFF	TGTGCCAGCAGGCCGACCACAGTAGGTGAAAAACTGTTTTTT
TRBD2	TRBV19	TRBJ2-4	few	CASSIGLAGAKNIQYF	TGTGCCAGTAGTATAGGACTAGCGGGAGCCAAAAACATTCAGTACTTC
TRBD1	TRBV5-1	TRBJ2-5	.	CASSSGTGFQETQYF	TGCGCCAGCAGTTCCGGGACAGGGTTCCAAGAGACCCAGTACTTC
.	TRBV18	TRBJ1-1	.	CASSYGRDTEAFF	TGTGCCAGCTCATACGGTCGGGACACTGAAGCTTTCTTT
.	TRBV7-2	TRBJ2-7	few	CASSFYYSSEQYF	TGTGCCAGCAGCTTCTACTACTCTAGCGAGCAGTACTTC
.	TRBV3-1/TRBV3-2	TRBJ2-3	.	CASGHPSTDTQYF	TGTGCCAGCGGACACCCTAGCACAGATACGCAGTATTTT
TRBD2	TRBV5-5	TRBJ2-7	.	CASSNRLAGVYEQYF	TGTGCCAGCAGCAATCGACTAGCGGGGGTTTACGAGCAGTACTTC
TRBD1	TRBV18	TRBJ1-6	.	CASREWDRENSPLHF	TGTGCCAGCCGGGAATGGGACAGGGAGAATTCACCCCTCCACTTT
TRBD1	TRBV2	TRBJ1-6	.	CASKMTGETPLHF	TGTGCCAGCAAAATGACAGGGGAAACACCCCTCCACTTT
.	TRBV18	TRBJ1-1	.	CASSPTALNTEAFF	TGTGCCAGCTCACCGACAGCCCTGAACACTGAAGCTTTCTTT
.	TRBV3-1/TRBV3-2	TRBJ2-5	.	CASSQNPERQETQYF	TGTGCCAGCAGCCAAAACCCGGAGAGGCAAGAGACCCAGTACTTC
.	TRBV11-3	TRBJ2-5	.	CASSSGGFETQYF	TGTGCCAGCAGCTCAGGAGGGTTTGAGACCCAGTACTTC
.	TRBV7-2	TRBJ2-5	.	CASSPKKQETQYF	TGTGCCAGCAGCCCTAAAAAACAAGAGACCCAGTACTTC
TRBD2	TRBV5-1	TRBJ2-1	.	CASSSTPPGLASYNEQFF	TGCGCCAGCAGCTCCACCCCCCCGGGACTAGCTTCCTACAATGAGCAGTTCTTC